Shown below are 22 T cell receptor beta chains from a single sample sequenced in a study of metastatic and nonmetastatic thyroid tumors. Thyroid surgery took place with no prior treatment in any patient. TCRdb re-clonotyped the PCR reads via MiXCR. The sample comprises some 20,000 clones, 35% to 40% of which are singletons, and around 29% rests with the top ten. The sequenced sample consisted of tumor tissue. The receptors were sampled from a female donor with papillary thyroid cancer or a benign thyroid nodule (not recorded which). Some clones in this sample may be carry-over from other donors' samples.

The DNA for the CDR3 is TGTGCCAGCAGCACAACAGGGCCCGGTGAGCAGTTCTTC. This translates into CASSTTGPGEQFF. V is TRBV7-3 and J is TRBJ2-1; D may be TRBD1 (6 bases). The V end lost 5 bases, the J end lost 9 bases, and 14 bases lay between the germline ends. Germline lookup yields CDR1 SGHTA and CDR2 FQGTGA. This CDR3 has 13 residues.

The V gene is TRBV19, the J gene TRBJ2-1; unclear D gene. V lost 8 bases and J lost 0, with 11 bases in between. The CDR3 is made up of 14 amino acids. Per germline, CDR1 LNHDA and CDR2 SQIVND (reference sequence). CDR3 DNA sequence: TGTGCCAGTGCTACTGCCAGCTCCTACAATGAGCAGTTCTTC. Protein: CASATASSYNEQFF.

The genes are TRBV4-2 and TRBJ1-3, with D possibly TRBD1 on 5 matching bases. This CDR3 has 15 amino acids. Germline loops: CDR1 LGHNA, CDR2 YNFKEQ. V was cut by 0 bases and J by 7 bases, with 13 bases left in between. The CDR3 DNA reads TGTGCCAGCAGCCAAGATCGGTCCGGGGGGAACACCATATATTTT. This sequence encodes CASSQDRSGGNTIYF.

This chain joins TRBV6-1 and TRBJ1-2, with D possibly matching TRBD1 (6 bases). This CDR3 has 17 residues. The V end was cut by 6 bases, the J end by 0 bases, with 20 bases between. CDR1 is MNHNS and CDR2 is SASEGT in the germline V gene. CDR3 in DNA: TGTGCCAGCAGGCAGACCGACAGGTTGGGCCCTAACTATGGCTACACCTTC. Amino acids: CASRQTDRLGPNYGYTF.

The chain carries TRBV6-1 and TRBJ1-2; D is unclear. CDR3 length equals 17 residues. V lost 1 base and J lost 5, with 20 bases in between. Germline lookup yields CDR1 MNHNS and CDR2 SASEGT. CDR3: CASSEGLVLSVQYGYTF. The CDR3, as DNA: TGTGCCAGCAGTGAAGGTCTGGTGTTAAGTGTACAGTATGGCTACACCTTC.

The chain employs TRBV28 and TRBJ2-7; 12 bases are a match to TRBD2. The CDR3 spans 16 residues. Germline lookup yields CDR1 MDHEN and CDR2 SYDVKM. V shed 8 bases, J shed 6 bases, and the junction held 14 bases outside the gene matches. The CDR3 here is CASGQSKTSGRAEQYF. DNA of the CDR3: TGTGCCAGCGGTCAGTCCAAGACTAGCGGGAGAGCCGAGCAGTACTTC.

This clone was observed a handful of times. J is TRBJ1-5 and V is TRBV6-4; D unclear. V lost 6 bases to trimming and J lost 3 bases, with 6 bases between them. Per germline, CDR1 MRHNA and CDR2 SNTAGT. The CDR3 runs 12 residues. CDR3: CASSDPNQPQHF. Written as DNA, the CDR3 is TGTGCCAGCAGCGATCCCAATCAGCCCCAGCATTTT.

This clone was seen a handful of times. This chain connects TRBV28 to TRBJ2-3, with D hard to call. The CDR3 spans 14 residues. Germline CDR1 MDHEN, CDR2 SYDVKM. Trimming cost V 3 bases and J 6 bases, with 13 bases left between them. CDR3 region: CASSFPADGDTQYF. As DNA, the CDR3 is TGTGCCAGCAGTTTCCCGGCTGACGGGGATACGCAGTATTTT. Filled out from reference TRBV28 and TRBJ2-3, the complete variable domain reads DVKVTQSSRYLVKRTGEKVFLECVQDMDHENMFWYRQDPGLGLRLIYFSYDVKMKEKGDIPEGYSVSREKKERFSLILESASTNQTSMYLCASSFPADGDTQYFGPGTRLTVL.

The gene calls are TRBV5-5 and TRBJ1-1; tentative D call: TRBD1 (5 bases). Germline V gene data show CDR1 as SGHKS and CDR2 as YYEKEE (reference sequence). V lost 0 bases and J 0 bases, leaving 12 bases between the germline ends. The CDR3 is made up of 16 amino acids. CDR3 nucleotide sequence: TGTGCCAGCAGCTTGGGGATGGGACGGTTGAACACTGAAGCTTTCTTT. This encodes CASSLGMGRLNTEAFF.

The sample holds a few counts of this clone. The chain combines TRBV28 with TRBJ1-3; the D is unclear. The CDR3 length is 13 residues. The germline gives CDR1 MDHEN, CDR2 SYDVKM. V lost 2 bases, J lost 7 bases, and 9 bases lay in between. The CDR3 spells CASSLNELNTIYF. CDR3 coding DNA: TGTGCCAGCAGTTTAAATGAATTGAACACCATATATTTT.

This clone was observed a few times. A read error is possible here, since a much larger clone lies one base away. The same CDR3 is also encoded by other DNA sequences in this sample. The chain joins TRBV6-2 or TRBV6-3 to TRBJ2-7, with TRBD2 matching 11 bases. Germline V gene sequence: CDR1 MNHEY, CDR2 SVGEGT. The CDR3 sequence is 19 residues long. The trim removed 0 bases at V and 5 bases at J, leaving 15 bases unmatched. The CDR3, as DNA: TGTGCCAGCAGTTACTCGAACCCCCTAGCGGGAGGTCTCTGGGACGAGCAGTACTTC. Its translation is CASSYSNPLAGGLWDEQYF.

As regards this clone: Germline and junction disagree at one end, which may indicate a read error. The chain carries TRBV7-2 and TRBJ2-1, with D possibly TRBD2 on 5 matching bases. Germline-derived CDR1 and CDR2 are SGHTA and FQGNSA. This CDR3 is 17 amino acids long. The CDR3 spells CASILAFRAGLYNEQFF. The DNA for the CDR3 is TGTGCCAGCATCTTAGCCTTTCGGGCGGGCCTCTACAATGAGCAGTTCTTC.

A few counts support this clone. The chain carries TRBV7-3 and TRBJ2-2, with D possibly matching TRBD1 (6 bases). V was shortened by 5 bases and J by 5 bases, with 9 bases between the two germline ends. The CDR3 has 13 residues. Looked up from germline, CDR1 is SGHTA and CDR2 is FQGTGA. The CDR3 DNA is TGTGCCAGCAGCAGTACAGGGACCGGGGAGCTGTTTTTT. Amino acid sequence: CASSSTGTGELFF.

The chain is built from TRBV12-3 or TRBV12-4 and TRBJ2-7, with 11 bases identical to TRBD1. Unmatched junction bases numbered 5, after V lost 6 bases and J lost 4 bases. The CDR3 runs to 14 residues. The CDR3: CASSRTGGVYEQYF. CDR3 bases: TGTGCCAGCAGCCGGACAGGGGGCGTGTACGAGCAGTACTTC.

In DNA form, the CDR3 reads TGCAGTGCTCCCCCCACCCTCATGAACACTGAAGCTTTCTTT. It codes for CSAPPTLMNTEAFF. The chain couples TRBV20-1 to TRBJ1-1, with D hard to call. The CDR3 is 14 amino acids. CDR1 is DFQATT, CDR2 SNEGSKA, per germline (reference sequence). Deletions cut 5 bases from V and 0 bases from J, with 13 bases between.

J is TRBJ2-2 and V is TRBV28; no clear D. The CDR3 runs 14 residues. CDR1 MDHEN and CDR2 SYDVKM come from the germline V gene. V lost 2 bases and J lost 4, with 8 bases in between. This CDR3 reads CASSLMSATGELFF. The CDR3 DNA reads TGTGCCAGCAGTTTAATGTCAGCCACCGGGGAGCTGTTTTTT.

This clone was seen only a few times. This chain uses TRBV25-1 with TRBJ1-2; 8 bases line up with TRBD1. The length of the CDR3 is 16 residues. CDR1 MGHDK and CDR2 SYGVNS come from the germline V gene. The V segment lost 2 bases and the J segment 2 bases; nucleotides outside the gene matches: 7. The CDR3 region has the DNA TGTGCCAGCAGTGAAGGCCGGGACAGGCCGAACTATGGCTACACCTTC. Translated: CASSEGRDRPNYGYTF.

The chain combines TRBV5-1 with TRBJ2-7; the match to TRBD1 covers 7 bases. This CDR3 region has 13 residues. V trimming: 0 bases; J trimming: 5 bases; junction bases outside the gene matches: 2. In germline, CDR1 is SGHRS, CDR2 YFSETQ. In DNA form, the CDR3 reads TGCGCCAGCAGCTTGGGACAGGGTAACGAGCAGTACTTC. This translates into CASSLGQGNEQYF. The full variable domain, in which reference TRBV5-1 and TRBJ2-7 provide the parts outside the CDR3, is KAGVTQTPRYLIKTRGQQVTLSCSPISGHRSVSWYQQTPGQGLQFLFEYFSETQRNKGNFPGRFSGRQFSNSRSEMNVSTLELGDSALYLCASSLGQGNEQYFGPGTRLTVT.

This rearrangement joins TRBV5-6 to TRBJ2-7, with D perhaps TRBD2 (5 bases). Germline V gives CDR1 SGHDT, CDR2 YYEEEE. This CDR3 comprises 14 residues. V dropped 0 bases and J dropped 0 bases, with 7 bases sitting between them. Here the CDR3 DNA reads TGTGCCAGCAGCTTGGGGACTTACTCCTACGAGCAGTACTTC. Translation: CASSLGTYSYEQYF.

This clone was seen more than once but under ten times. The chain joins TRBV24-1 to TRBJ2-2, with a possible D match to TRBD2 (6 bases). This CDR3 is built from 13 residues. V gave up 5 bases and J gave up 4 bases, with 7 bases separating them. In germline, CDR1 is KGHDR, CDR2 SFDVKD. The CDR3 sequence is CATSVGGTGELFF. The CDR3 nucleotides read TGTGCCACCAGTGTGGGGGGCACCGGGGAGCTGTTTTTT.

The chain joins TRBV28 to TRBJ1-4; a weak D match, TRBD1 (6 bases). This CDR3 is built from 12 residues. V was clipped by 4 bases and J by 10 bases, with 10 bases between them. Germline lookup yields CDR1 MDHEN and CDR2 SYDVKM. The CDR3: CASSYRGGKLFF. As DNA, the CDR3 is TGTGCCAGCAGTTACCGAGGGGGAAAACTGTTTTTT.

The sample holds a few counts of this clone. The chain uses TRBV7-8 and TRBJ2-5; tentatively, D is TRBD1 (6 bases). The V and J ends lost 1 base and 3 bases respectively, with 15 bases between them. This CDR3 is 16 amino acids long. Germline lookup yields CDR1 SGHVS and CDR2 FQNEAQ. CDR3 residues: CASSLGLGAQKETQYF. DNA of the CDR3: TGTGCCAGCAGCTTAGGTCTGGGGGCCCAAAAAGAGACCCAGTACTTC.